This TCR beta chain came from a study of blood T cell repertoires in COVID-19. On the study more broadly: Italy, Spain and the United States were the sources of the convalescent and acute COVID-19 samples. T cells, B-cell-depleted T cells, or PBMCs provided the cDNA or gDNA that served as material.

The V end was cut by 4 bases, the J end by 0 bases, with 4 bases between. CDR3 length: 12 residues. Germline V gene data show CDR1 as SQVTM and CDR2 as ANQGSEA. In the original analysis: The authors estimated nucleated cell counts from reference gene primer amplification. Using immunoSEQ multiplex PCR, the repertoire was profiled, and TCRdb retains in-frame clones only, with some absent. The V and J calls and the clone size are those of that table, but D and trimming were determined from the DNA. The sample has about 72,000 clones; 82% are singletons. The TCR was taken from a human donor in a cohort sampled during active COVID-19. Sequenced: peripheral blood. The gene calls are TRBV29-1 and TRBJ1-3; D gene ambiguous. CDR3: CSVVSSGNTIYF. The CDR3 nucleotides are TGCAGCGTTGTTAGCTCTGGAAACACCATATATTTT. Filled out from reference TRBV29-1 and TRBJ1-3, the complete variable domain reads SAVISQKPSRDICQRGTSLTIQCQVDSQVTMMFWYRQQPGQSLTLIATANQGSEATYESGFVIDKFPISRPNLTFSTLTVSNMSPEDSSIYLCSVVSSGNTIYFGEGSWLTVV.